What follows are 32 T cell receptor beta chains derived from one specimen sequenced in a study of T cell repertoires in cytomegalovirus infection. Each CDR3 protein gets one entry after TCRdb re-called the reads with MiXCR. This sample carries about 180,000 distinct CDR3 sequences, 15% to 20% of them seen once, and the ten largest clones take around 27%. The sequenced sample consisted of CD8+ T cells from PBMCs. These receptors all stem from a human donor in good health (CMV status not recorded). Some clones in this sample may be carry-over from other donors' samples.

The V gene is TRBV6-6, the J gene TRBJ2-3; 12 bases align to TRBD2. This CDR3 has 22 residues. Trimming at V came to 0 bases and at J to 2 bases, leaving 18 bases not matched to a gene. Germline-derived CDR1 and CDR2 are MNHNY and SVGAGI (reference sequence). In DNA, the CDR3 is TGTGCCAGCAGTTACTCGATTGCCGCCGCAGACAGGACTAGCGGGAACACAGATACGCAGTATTTT. This translates into CASSYSIAAADRTSGNTDTQYF.

This clonotype was counted ten times or more. The rearrangement links TRBV7-8 to TRBJ1-2; D call uncertain. Trimming shortened V by 5 bases and J by 8 bases, and 21 bases separated the two germline ends. Germline-derived CDR1 and CDR2 are SGHVS and FQNEAQ. The CDR3 is made up of 15 amino acids. The CDR3 loop reads CASSKTPNEPAGYTF. Here the CDR3 DNA reads TGTGCCAGCAGCAAGACACCCAACGAACCAGCGGGCTACACCTTC.

The chain employs TRBV13 and TRBJ1-1; perhaps TRBD1 as D (5 bases). The V end lost 4 bases, the J end lost 0 bases, and 18 bases lay between the germline ends. This CDR3 comprises 17 residues. The germline CDR1 and CDR2 sequences are PRHDT and FYEKMQ (reference sequence). The CDR3 coding sequence is TGTGCCAGCAGCTACGTCTCCGGGACGGTGATGAACACTGAAGCTTTCTTT. Encoded protein: CASSYVSGTVMNTEAFF.

This clonotype turned up a few times. The chain recombines TRBV4-2 with TRBJ1-1; D is possibly TRBD1 (5 bases). Deletions cut 0 bases from V and 2 bases from J, with 10 bases between. The CDR3 is 15 amino acids. Germline V gene data show CDR1 as LGHNA and CDR2 as YNFKEQ. CDR3 region: CASSQDPGLNTEAFF. The DNA of the CDR3 is TGTGCCAGCAGCCAAGATCCGGGACTAAACACTGAAGCTTTCTTT.

This clonotype was picked up a small number of times. The chain combines TRBV5-6 with TRBJ2-7, with TRBD2 matching over 8 bases. Germline-derived CDR1 and CDR2 are SGHDT and YYEEEE. This CDR3 spans 19 amino acids. The V segment lost 4 bases and the J segment 6 bases; nucleotides outside the gene matches: 24. Here the CDR3 reads CASSPAPGATRVRGVEQYF. The CDR3, as DNA: TGTGCCAGCAGCCCCGCTCCAGGGGCCACCCGGGTGCGGGGGGTCGAGCAGTACTTC.

This clonotype was counted a few times. The chain recombines TRBV7-2 with TRBJ1-2; TRBD1 aligns across 11 bases. The germline V gene has CDR1 SGHTA and CDR2 FQGNSA. This CDR3 region has 16 residues. Trimming at V came to 5 bases and at J to 5 bases, leaving 10 bases not matched to a gene. The CDR3 DNA reads as TGTGCCAGCAGCCCCGGACAGGGGGCGCATAGGTATGGCTACACCTTC. Protein sequence: CASSPGQGAHRYGYTF.

The chain joins TRBV7-8 to TRBJ1-2, with D hard to call. V lost 1 base and J 6 bases, leaving 9 bases between the germline ends. This CDR3 is 13 amino acids long. Germline V CDR1 and CDR2: SGHVS, FQNEAQ. In DNA, the CDR3 is TGTGCCAGCAGCTTAGTACTCAAGGATGGCTACACCTTC. Translated, it gives CASSLVLKDGYTF.

The gene calls are TRBV5-4 and TRBJ2-1; D is uncertain. Per germline, CDR1 SGHNT and CDR2 YYREEE (reference sequence). This CDR3 is built from 13 residues. V was clipped by 4 bases and J by 5 bases, with 10 bases between them. In DNA, the CDR3 is TGTGCCAGCAGCGGTAATGTTAACAATGAGCAGTTCTTC. Amino acid sequence: CASSGNVNNEQFF.

This clonotype came up a few times. V usage is TRBV28 and J usage is TRBJ2-2; D gene uncertain. This CDR3 has 17 residues. Looked up from germline, CDR1 is MDHEN and CDR2 is SYDVKM. V lost 7 bases and J 6 bases, leaving 24 bases between the germline ends. CDR3 sequence: CASTPGKVPPHPGELFF. In nucleotides, the CDR3 is TGTGCCAGCACTCCTGGGAAGGTCCCGCCTCACCCCGGGGAGCTGTTTTTT.

This clonotype has at least ten counts. The rearrangement joins TRBV7-2 to TRBJ2-5, with D tentatively TRBD2 (6 bases). The CDR3 has 14 residues. V lost 1 base, J lost 5 bases, and 11 bases lay in between. In germline, CDR1 is SGHTA, CDR2 FQGNSA. CDR3 in DNA: TGTGCCAGCAGCTTAGGCGCGGGGTGGGAGACCCAGTACTTC. Its protein is CASSLGAGWETQYF.

This clonotype has only a few counts. The V gene is TRBV25-1, the J gene TRBJ1-1; D is unclear. The CDR3 length is 14 residues. Between the trimmed V and J ends, which lost 3 bases and 0 bases, there was a span of 8 bases. Germline CDR1 is MGHDK and CDR2 is SYGVNS. The chain's CDR3 is CASSDLDMNTEAFF. CDR3 nucleotides: TGTGCCAGCAGTGATCTAGATATGAACACTGAAGCTTTCTTT. Combining the CDR3 with reference TRBV25-1 and TRBJ1-1 gives the whole variable domain EADIYQTPRYLVIGTGKKITLECSQTMGHDKMYWYQQDPGMELHLIHYSYGVNSTEKGDLSSESTVSRIRTEHFPLTLESARPSHTSQYLCASSDLDMNTEAFFGQGTRLTVV.

The rearrangement joins TRBV6-5 to TRBJ1-1; 10 bases line up with TRBD1. Trimming removed 7 bases from V and 3 bases from J; junction bases left unmatched: 2. This CDR3 contains 13 residues. From germline, CDR1 is MNHEY and CDR2 SVGAGI. CDR3 nucleotides: TGTGCCAGCACCGGACAGGGGGACACTGAAGCTTTCTTT. Protein sequence: CASTGQGDTEAFF.

This chain links TRBV6-2 or TRBV6-3 with TRBJ2-3; D gene uncertain. This CDR3 has 12 amino acids. Germline V gene lookup returns CDR1 MNHEY and CDR2 SVGEGT. The ends were cut back, 1 base at V and 6 bases at J, with 5 bases in the middle. CDR3 sequence reads: CASSYLADTQYF. For the CDR3, the DNA is TGTGCCAGCAGTTACTTAGCTGATACGCAGTATTTT.

This clonotype was observed a few times. This chain links TRBV20-1 with TRBJ1-2, with 9 bases matching TRBD1. The junction had 5 bases not matched to a gene; V was cut back by 6 bases and J by 0 bases. The CDR3 sequence is 14 residues long. Germline V gene lookup returns CDR1 DFQATT and CDR2 SNEGSKA (reference sequence). The CDR3 sequence is CSALGTGTNYGYTF. Here the CDR3 DNA reads TGCAGTGCCCTCGGGACAGGGACTAACTATGGCTACACCTTC.

A few counts support this clonotype. The chain is built from TRBV7-2 and TRBJ1-2; D not resolved. Per the germline V gene, CDR1 is SGHTA and CDR2 is FQGNSA. V was cut by 6 bases and J by 4 bases, with 24 bases left in between. CDR3 length: 17 residues. The CDR3 sequence: CASREFPRSKAGYGYTF. The CDR3 coding sequence is TGTGCCAGCAGGGAATTCCCCAGGTCAAAGGCGGGCTATGGCTACACCTTC.

This clonotype was picked up a small number of times. CDR3 in amino acids: CATSRGESYEQYF. CDR3 in DNA: TGTGCCACCAGCAGGGGAGAGTCCTACGAGCAGTACTTC. V is TRBV15 and J is TRBJ2-7; tentative D call: TRBD2 (5 bases). The CDR3 sequence is 13 residues long. CDR1 and CDR2 (germline): LNHNV, YYDKDF (reference sequence). V lost 3 bases and J 1 base, leaving 7 bases between the germline ends.

Concerning this clonotype itself: The germline gene is not matched at one end of the junction; a read error may be the cause. The chain recombines TRBV12-3 or TRBV12-4 with TRBJ2-5; 8 nucleotides agree with TRBD2. The length of the CDR3 is 13 residues. The CDR3 bases are TGTGCCAGCAGTTTAGCGCTAGCGGGTACCCCGTACTTC. Its protein product is CASSLALAGTPYF.

This clonotype has just a few counts. The chain couples TRBV28 to TRBJ2-1; maybe TRBD1 (6 bases). V shed 7 bases and J shed 7 bases, with 14 bases lying between them. The CDR3 extends over 13 amino acids. Germline CDR1 MDHEN, CDR2 SYDVKM. The CDR3 region has the DNA TGTGCCAGCACCCCCAGGGGCTGGAATGAGCAGTTCTTC. It translates to CASTPRGWNEQFF.

This clonotype is termed medium-sized. CDR3 amino acids: CASSLLETQYF. Written as DNA, the CDR3 is TGTGCCAGCAGTTTATTGGAGACCCAGTACTTC. The chain couples TRBV28 to TRBJ2-5; no reliable D call. Trimming shortened V by 1 base and J by 5 bases, and 2 bases separated the two germline ends. This CDR3 has 11 amino acids. Germline-derived CDR1 and CDR2 are MDHEN and SYDVKM.

This chain connects TRBV7-6 to TRBJ2-7; D gene uncertain. The V gene's germline CDR1 is SGHVS and CDR2 FNYEAQ. V was trimmed by 1 base and J by 2 bases, leaving 9 bases between them. The CDR3 sequence is 14 residues long. The CDR3 DNA reads as TGTGCCAGCAGCTTAGTAAAGGATCCCTACGAGCAGTACTTC. Protein sequence: CASSLVKDPYEQYF.

The chain joins TRBV29-1 to TRBJ2-1, with 15 bases matching TRBD2. Per germline, CDR1 SQVTM and CDR2 ANQGSEA. With V trimmed by 4 bases and J by 0 bases, 7 bases remained unmatched. This CDR3 is built from 18 residues. CDR3 nucleotides: TGCAGCGTTGGGGGGGGACTAGCGGGGGGCCCCTCCTACAATGAGCAGTTCTTC. Amino acid sequence: CSVGGGLAGGPSYNEQFF.

This clonotype was seen more than once but under ten times. V usage is TRBV11-3 and J usage is TRBJ2-1, with 12 bases lining up with TRBD2. CDR1 and CDR2 from the germline V gene are SGHNT and YENEEA. V was pared by 3 bases and J by 5 bases, with 14 bases of the junction left unmatched. This CDR3 region has 19 residues. The CDR3 sequence is CASSFGPAWTSGVHNEQFF. The CDR3 nucleotides read TGTGCCAGCAGCTTTGGACCCGCTTGGACTAGCGGGGTCCACAATGAGCAGTTCTTC.

In its sample, this clonotype was seen once. The genes are TRBV12-3 or TRBV12-4 and TRBJ2-3; D might be TRBD1 (5 bases). V lost 3 bases and J lost 14, with 18 bases in between. This CDR3 comprises 13 residues. CDR3 nucleotide sequence: TGTGCCAGCAGTTTGGGGCAAGCGTTAAGGGGGTATTTT. This gives the protein CASSLGQALRGYF.

This clonotype was counted a few times. The genes are TRBV30 and TRBJ1-5; D not certain. The CDR3 loop spans 14 amino acids. Germline-derived CDR1 and CDR2 are GTSNPN and SVGIG (reference sequence). V gave up 7 bases and J gave up 2 bases, with 15 bases separating them. Here the CDR3 DNA reads TGTGCCTCCGGCGAGATTTCGGGCAATCAGCCCCAGCATTTT. Translation: CASGEISGNQPQHF.

In its sample, this clonotype was seen a few times. The chain links TRBV11-2 to TRBJ2-1; D call uncertain. V was shortened by 5 bases and J by 1 base, with 15 bases between the two germline ends. The CDR3 spans 16 residues. Germline CDR1 reads SGHAT; CDR2 reads FQNNGV. The DNA of the CDR3 is TGTGCCAGCAGCAGACTCCCCGCGGATTCCTACAATGAGCAGTTCTTC. Translation gives CASSRLPADSYNEQFF.

This clonotype was seen more than once but under ten times. The rearrangement uses TRBV5-8 and TRBJ2-7; no reliable D call. Germline V lookup: CDR1 SGHTS, CDR2 YDEGEE. V was trimmed by 0 bases and J by 2 bases, leaving 6 bases between them. CDR3 size: 13 residues. DNA of the CDR3: TGTGCCAGCAGCTTGGTTACCACCTACGAGCAGTACTTC. Its translation: CASSLVTTYEQYF. The complete variable domain, with remaining parts taken from reference TRBV5-8 and TRBJ2-7, reads EAGVTQSPTHLIKTRGQQATLRCSPISGHTSVYWYQQALGLGLQFLLWYDEGEERNRGNFPPRFSGRQFPNYSSELNVNALELEDSALYLCASSLVTTYEQYFGPGTRLTVT.

A few counts support this clonotype. This chain joins TRBV14 and TRBJ2-4; tentative D call: TRBD1 (5 bases). Germline CDR1 SGHDN, CDR2 FVKESK. The CDR3 is 14 amino acids. The ends were cut back, 5 bases at V and 0 bases at J, with 8 bases in the middle. CDR3 region: CASSGQIAKNIQYF. The CDR3 DNA reads as TGTGCCAGCAGCGGACAAATAGCCAAAAACATTCAGTACTTC.

J is TRBJ2-5 and V is TRBV7-9; tentatively, D is TRBD2 (5 bases). V was trimmed by 3 bases and J by 3 bases, leaving 11 bases between them. The CDR3 loop spans 14 amino acids. CDR1 is SEHNR, CDR2 FQNEAQ, per germline (reference sequence). In DNA form, the CDR3 reads TGTGCCAGCAGCTTTCCGGGAAGGGAAGAGACCCAGTACTTC. Protein sequence: CASSFPGREETQYF. The variable domain in full, with the rest retrieved from reference TRBV7-9 and TRBJ2-5, is DTGVSQNPRHKITKRGQNVTFRCDPISEHNRLYWYRQTLGQGPEFLTYFQNEAQLEKSRLLSDRFSAERPKGSFSTLEIQRTEQGDSAMYLCASSFPGREETQYFGPGTRLLVL.

The V gene is TRBV9, the J gene TRBJ2-1; 7 bases align to TRBD1. The CDR3 consists of 12 residues. The ends lost 4 bases at V and 8 bases at J; junction bases unmatched: 3. Germline V gene data show CDR1 as SGDLS and CDR2 as YYNGEE. The CDR3 loop reads CASSLGQDEQFF. The CDR3 nucleotides read TGTGCCAGCAGCTTAGGACAGGATGAGCAGTTCTTC.

This clonotype was detected a few times. The V gene is TRBV2, the J gene TRBJ2-7; D is undetermined. Germline V lookup: CDR1 SNHLY, CDR2 FYNNEI. This CDR3 region has 10 residues. V lost 5 bases and J 6 bases, leaving 5 bases between the germline ends. This CDR3 is CASSPSEQYF. In DNA form, the CDR3 reads TGTGCCAGCAGTCCCTCCGAGCAGTACTTC.

This clonotype was seen ten or more times. The chain has TRBV23-1 and TRBJ2-2; 9 bases map to TRBD1. TRBV23-1 belongs to the ORF category, with a function that is uncertain. The CDR3 totals 17 residues. The V and J ends lost 4 bases and 4 bases, in that order; junction bases with no gene match: 10. The CDR3 region has the DNA TGCGCCAGCAGTCCACCGGGACAGGGAATTATCACCGGGGAGCTGTTTTTT. Translated: CASSPPGQGIITGELFF.

This clonotype showed up just a few times. This rearrangement joins TRBV29-1 to TRBJ2-1, with a possible D match to TRBD1 (5 bases). Trimming shortened V by 7 bases and J by 5 bases, and 9 bases separated the two germline ends. The CDR3 totals 11 residues. Germline V gene data show CDR1 as SQVTM and CDR2 as ANQGSEA. CDR3 bases: TGCAGCGGGCCGACAGACAATGAGCAGTTCTTC. This gives the protein CSGPTDNEQFF.